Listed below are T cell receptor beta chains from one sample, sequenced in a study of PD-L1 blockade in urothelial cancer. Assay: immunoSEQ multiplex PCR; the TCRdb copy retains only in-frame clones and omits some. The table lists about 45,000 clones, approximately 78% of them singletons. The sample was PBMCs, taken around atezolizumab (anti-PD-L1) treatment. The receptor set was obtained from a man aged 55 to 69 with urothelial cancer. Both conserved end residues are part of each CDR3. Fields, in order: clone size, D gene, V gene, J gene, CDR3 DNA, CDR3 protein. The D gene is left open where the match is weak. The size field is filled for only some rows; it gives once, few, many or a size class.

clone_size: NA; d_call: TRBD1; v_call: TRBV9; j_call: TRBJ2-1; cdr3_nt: TGTGCCAGCAGCGTAGAAATTGGACAGGGACCCTACAATGAGCAGTTCTTC; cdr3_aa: CASSVEIGQGPYNEQFF
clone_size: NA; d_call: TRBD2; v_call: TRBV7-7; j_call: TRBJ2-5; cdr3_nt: TGTGCTAGCAGTCCCGGGACCCGGGGGGGAGAGACCCAGTACTTC; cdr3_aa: CASSPGTRGGETQYF
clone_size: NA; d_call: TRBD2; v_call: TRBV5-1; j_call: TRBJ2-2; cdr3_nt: TGCGCCAGCAGCTTAGGACTAGCGGGATCAAATGCCGGGGAGCTGTTTTTT; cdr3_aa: CASSLGLAGSNAGELFF
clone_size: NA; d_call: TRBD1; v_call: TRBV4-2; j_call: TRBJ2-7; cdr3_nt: TGTGCCAGCAGCCAAGAGCAAGGGGGCTTCTACGAGCAGTACTTC; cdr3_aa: CASSQEQGGFYEQYF
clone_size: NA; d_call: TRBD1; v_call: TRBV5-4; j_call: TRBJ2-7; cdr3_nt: TGTGCCAGCAGCATACAGGGGAACTCCTACGAGCAGTACTTC; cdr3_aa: CASSIQGNSYEQYF
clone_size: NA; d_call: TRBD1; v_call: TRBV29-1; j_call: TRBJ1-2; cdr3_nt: TGCAGCGGGCGGACAGGGGCCTATGGCTACACCTTC; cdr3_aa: CSGRTGAYGYTF
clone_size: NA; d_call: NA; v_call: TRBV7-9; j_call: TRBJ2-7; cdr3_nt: TGTGCCAGCTCACGAGGGGGGGGGTACGAGCAGTACTTC; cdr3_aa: CASSRGGGYEQYF
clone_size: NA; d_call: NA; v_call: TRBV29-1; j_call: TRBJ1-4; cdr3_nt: TGCAGCGTGGTGGACAGCGCTCATGAAAAACTGTTTTTT; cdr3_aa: CSVVDSAHEKLFF
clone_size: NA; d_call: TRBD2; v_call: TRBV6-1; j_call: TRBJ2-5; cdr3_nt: TGTGCCAGCAGTGCTGTACCGGCGCGGGGGATTGGGCAAGAGACCCAGTACTTC; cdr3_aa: CASSAVPARGIGQETQYF
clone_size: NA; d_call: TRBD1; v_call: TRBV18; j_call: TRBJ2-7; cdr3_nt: TGTGCCAGCTCAGCCGACAGGGTTCCCTACGAGCAGTACTTC; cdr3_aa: CASSADRVPYEQYF
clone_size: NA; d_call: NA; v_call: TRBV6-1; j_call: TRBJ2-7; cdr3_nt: TGTGCCAGCAGTGACAGGACACTGCAGTACTTC; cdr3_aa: CASSDRTLQYF
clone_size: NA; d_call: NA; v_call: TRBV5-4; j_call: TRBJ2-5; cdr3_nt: TGTGCCAGCAGCTTGAAACAGGGCAACTTGGTGGAGACCCAGTACTTC; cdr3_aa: CASSLKQGNLVETQYF
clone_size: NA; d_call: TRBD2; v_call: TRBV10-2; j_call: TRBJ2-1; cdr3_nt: TGCGCCAGCAGTGAGTTAGCTAGCGGGCTCGGAAGCTCCTACAATGAGCAGTTCTTC; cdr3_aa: CASSELASGLGSSYNEQFF
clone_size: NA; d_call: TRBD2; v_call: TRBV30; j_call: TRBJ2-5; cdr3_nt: TGTGCCTGGAGTGGCCCGGGACTAGCGGGAGTCACTCGGGGAGAGACCCAGTACTTC; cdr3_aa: CAWSGPGLAGVTRGETQYF
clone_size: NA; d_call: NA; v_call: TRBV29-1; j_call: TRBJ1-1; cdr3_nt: TGCAGCGTTGACGCTGGCCGCGGCACTGAAGCTTTCTTT; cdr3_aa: CSVDAGRGTEAFF
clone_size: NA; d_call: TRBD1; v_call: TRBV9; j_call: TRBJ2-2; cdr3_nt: TGTGCCAGCAGCGGACAGGGGAACACCGGGGAGCTGTTTTTT; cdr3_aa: CASSGQGNTGELFF
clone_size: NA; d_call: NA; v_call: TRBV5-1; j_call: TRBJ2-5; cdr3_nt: TGCGCCAGCCGACATCCACAAGAGACCCAGTACTTC; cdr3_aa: CASRHPQETQYF
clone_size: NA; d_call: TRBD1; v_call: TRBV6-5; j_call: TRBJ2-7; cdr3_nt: TGTGCCAGCACCCCGGGACAGGGAGAAAGGGAGCAGTACTTC; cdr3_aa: CASTPGQGEREQYF
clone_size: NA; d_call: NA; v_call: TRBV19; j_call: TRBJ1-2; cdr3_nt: TGTGCCAGTAGTATATCCGGACAGAACTATGGCTACACCTTC; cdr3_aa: CASSISGQNYGYTF
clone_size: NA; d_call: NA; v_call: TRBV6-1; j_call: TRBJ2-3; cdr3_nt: TGTGCCAGCAGTCCTACCTCTCGGGGTACGCAGTATTTT; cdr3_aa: CASSPTSRGTQYF
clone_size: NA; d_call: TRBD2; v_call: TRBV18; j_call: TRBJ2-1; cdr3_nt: TGTGCCAGCTCACCAAATCAACGGTCGGTGGTGGCCGGGGGGGATGAGCAGTTCTTC; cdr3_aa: CASSPNQRSVVAGGDEQFF
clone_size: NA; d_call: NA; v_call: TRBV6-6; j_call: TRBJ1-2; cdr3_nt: TGTGCCAGCCAACAGACAGGTGGGGCCTTTGGCTACACCTTC; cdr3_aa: CASQQTGGAFGYTF
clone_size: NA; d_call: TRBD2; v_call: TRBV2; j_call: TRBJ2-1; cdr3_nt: TGTGCCAGCAGCGTAGCGGGAGGGCGTAACGATGAGCAGTTCTTC; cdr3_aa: CASSVAGGRNDEQFF
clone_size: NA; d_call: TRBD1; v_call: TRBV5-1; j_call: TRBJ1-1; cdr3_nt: TGCGCCAGCAGCCCGGACAGGGAAGGTGAGACTGAAGCTTTCTTT; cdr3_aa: CASSPDREGETEAFF
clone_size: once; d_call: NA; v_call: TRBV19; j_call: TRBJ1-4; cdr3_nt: TGTGCCAGTAGTACGACAGTTTCAACTAATGAAAAACTGTTTTTT; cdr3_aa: CASSTTVSTNEKLFF
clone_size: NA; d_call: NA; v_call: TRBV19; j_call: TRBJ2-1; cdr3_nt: TGTGCCAGTAGTATCCCTCCTTACTACAATGAGCAGTTCTTC; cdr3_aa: CASSIPPYYNEQFF
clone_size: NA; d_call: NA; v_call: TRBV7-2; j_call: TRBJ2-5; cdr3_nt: TGTGCCAGCAGCCGCTCCCACAGGGCCGAGACCCAGTACTTC; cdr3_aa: CASSRSHRAETQYF
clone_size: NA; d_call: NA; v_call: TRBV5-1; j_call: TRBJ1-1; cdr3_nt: TGCGCCAGCAGCTTGTTAAGAATGGGGGGGGACACCTCCACTGAAGCTTTCTTT; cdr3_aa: CASSLLRMGGDTSTEAFF
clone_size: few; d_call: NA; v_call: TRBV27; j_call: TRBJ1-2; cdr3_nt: TGTGCCAGCAGCATACGAGAGGGAAACTATGGCTACACCTTC; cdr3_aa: CASSIREGNYGYTF
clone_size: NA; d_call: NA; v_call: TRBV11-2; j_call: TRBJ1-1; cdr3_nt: TGTGCCAGCAGCTTAGCTGGGACACCGGTTGGAGCTTTCTTT; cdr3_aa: CASSLAGTPVGAFF
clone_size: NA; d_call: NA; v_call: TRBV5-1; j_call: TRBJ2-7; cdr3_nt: TGCGCCAGCAGCCAACCCCCCTCGCGCGAGCAGTACTTC; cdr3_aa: CASSQPPSREQYF
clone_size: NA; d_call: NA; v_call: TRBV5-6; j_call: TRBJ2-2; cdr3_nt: TGTGCCAGCAGCTTGTTCGTCGGGGAGCTGTTTTTT; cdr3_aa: CASSLFVGELFF
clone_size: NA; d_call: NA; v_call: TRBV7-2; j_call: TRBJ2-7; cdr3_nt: TGTGCCAGCAGCTTCAATAGTGGCTACGAGCAGTACTTC; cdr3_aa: CASSFNSGYEQYF
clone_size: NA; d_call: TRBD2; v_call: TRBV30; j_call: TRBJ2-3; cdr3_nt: TGTGCCTGGAGTCGGGAGGGCCTTGATACGCAGTATTTT; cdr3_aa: CAWSREGLDTQYF
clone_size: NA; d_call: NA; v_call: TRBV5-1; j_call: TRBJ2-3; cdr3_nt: TGCGCCAGCAGCTTGACCCTAGACACAGATACGCAGTATTTT; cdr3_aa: CASSLTLDTDTQYF
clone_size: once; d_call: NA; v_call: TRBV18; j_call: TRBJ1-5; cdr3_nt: TGTGCCAGCTCACTGGGACCTGGAGGGGATCAGCCCCAGCATTTT; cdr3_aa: CASSLGPGGDQPQHF
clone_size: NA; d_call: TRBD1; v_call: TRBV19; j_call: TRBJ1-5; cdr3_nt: TGTGCCAGTAGTATAGGAAAGGGACAGATAAATCAGCCCCAGCATTTT; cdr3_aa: CASSIGKGQINQPQHF
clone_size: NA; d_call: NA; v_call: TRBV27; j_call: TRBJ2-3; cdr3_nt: TGTGCCAGCAGTTTATTCCGTGGGCTGGGCGGGGATACGCAGTATTTT; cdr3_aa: CASSLFRGLGGDTQYF
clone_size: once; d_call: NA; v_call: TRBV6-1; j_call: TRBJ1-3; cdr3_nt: TGTGCCAGCAGTGAAATACCCCCAGGCTCTGGAAACACCATATATTTT; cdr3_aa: CASSEIPPGSGNTIYF
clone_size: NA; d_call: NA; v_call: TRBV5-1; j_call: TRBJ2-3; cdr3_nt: TGCGCCAGCAGCTTGGGTCAGGGGCCAAACACAGATACGCAGTATTTT; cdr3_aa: CASSLGQGPNTDTQYF
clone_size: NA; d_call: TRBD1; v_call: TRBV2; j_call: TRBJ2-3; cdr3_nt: TGTGCCAGCAGTGGGGACAGGGGTACAGATACGCAGTATTTT; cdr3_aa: CASSGDRGTDTQYF
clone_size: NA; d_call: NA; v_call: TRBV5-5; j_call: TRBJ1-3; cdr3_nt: TGTGCCAGCTCCAAAGGGGGCTCTGGAAACACCATATATTTT; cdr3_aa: CASSKGGSGNTIYF
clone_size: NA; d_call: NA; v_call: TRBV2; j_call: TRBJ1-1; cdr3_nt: TGTGCCAGCTACAGTAACACTGAAGCTTTCTTT; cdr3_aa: CASYSNTEAFF
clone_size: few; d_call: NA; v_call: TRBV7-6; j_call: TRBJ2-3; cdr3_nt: TGTGCCAGCAGCCTATACAGCACAGATACGCAGTATTTT; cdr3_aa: CASSLYSTDTQYF
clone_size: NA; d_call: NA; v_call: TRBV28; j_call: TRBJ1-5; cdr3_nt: TGTGCCAGCAGGCTCCCACAGGGAGCTCAGCCCCAGCATTTT; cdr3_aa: CASRLPQGAQPQHF
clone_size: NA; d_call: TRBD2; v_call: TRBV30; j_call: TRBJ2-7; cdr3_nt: TGTGCCTGGAGCTCGGGACTAGGAATAGACGAGCAGTACTTC; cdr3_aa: CAWSSGLGIDEQYF
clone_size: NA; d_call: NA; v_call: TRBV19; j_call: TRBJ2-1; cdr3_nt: TGTGCCAGTAGTATGGCTGGTGGGAGCAAATACAATGAGCAGTTCTTC; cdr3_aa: CASSMAGGSKYNEQFF
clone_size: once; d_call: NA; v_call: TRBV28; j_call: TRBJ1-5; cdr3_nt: TGTGCCAGCAGTTTATATGGCAGAATCAATCAGCCCCAGCATTTT; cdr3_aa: CASSLYGRINQPQHF
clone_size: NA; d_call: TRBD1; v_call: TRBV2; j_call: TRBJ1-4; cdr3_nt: TGTGCCAGCAGTGGTCCGGGACAGCTGAATGAAAAACTGTTTTTT; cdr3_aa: CASSGPGQLNEKLFF
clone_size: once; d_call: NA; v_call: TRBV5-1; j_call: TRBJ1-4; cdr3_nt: TGCGCCAGCAGCTTGGGCAGGGTGGGGGAAAAACTGTTTTTT; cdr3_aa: CASSLGRVGEKLFF
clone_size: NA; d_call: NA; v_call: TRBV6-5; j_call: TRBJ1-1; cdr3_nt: TGTGCCAGCAGCAACCCCCTACTCTTGAACACTGAAGCTTTCTTT; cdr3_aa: CASSNPLLLNTEAFF
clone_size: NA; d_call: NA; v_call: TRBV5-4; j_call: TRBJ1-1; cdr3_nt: TGTGCCAGCAGCTTTGGGCCGCAGAACACTGAAGCTTTCTTT; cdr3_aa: CASSFGPQNTEAFF
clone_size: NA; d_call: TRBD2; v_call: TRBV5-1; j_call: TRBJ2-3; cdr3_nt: TGCGCCAGCAGCTTCACTAGCGGGACCACAGATACGCAGTATTTT; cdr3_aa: CASSFTSGTTDTQYF
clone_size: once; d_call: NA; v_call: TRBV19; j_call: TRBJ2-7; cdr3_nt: TGTGCCAGTAGGGATGACAGAAAGAACTACGAGCAGTACTTC; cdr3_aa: CASRDDRKNYEQYF